These T cell receptor beta chains were read from a single sample in a study of technical replicates of blood from a handful of donors. This table comes from immunoSEQ multiplex PCR, and its TCRdb copy is limited to in-frame clones, with some not included. The sample holds roughly 60,000 clones, less than 95% seen once. Sequenced input: PBMCs. Receptor source: a human donor in good health. Some clones in this sample may be carry-over from other donors' samples. The CDR3 runs from the conserved cysteine through the conserved F or W. The order of the fields is V gene, J gene, CDR3 protein.

V: TRBV13; J: TRBJ2-1; CDR3: CASSPGTSGTPGEQFF
V: TRBV7-7; J: TRBJ2-5; CDR3: CASSRRTAPQETQYF
V: TRBV11-2; J: TRBJ2-1; CDR3: CASSLASTYNEQFF
V: TRBV6-1; J: TRBJ1-1; CDR3: CATTPGISYTEAFF
V: TRBV5-1; J: TRBJ2-7; CDR3: CASSRDLSSYEQYF
V: TRBV6-5; J: TRBJ2-7; CDR3: CASIPTSRGAYEQYF
V: TRBV18; J: TRBJ2-7; CDR3: CASSPYGQGVGEQYF
V: TRBV29-1; J: TRBJ1-1; CDR3: CSVHAGTVNTEAFF
V: TRBV10-3; J: TRBJ2-1; CDR3: CAIRITSGDSYNEQFF
V: TRBV14; J: TRBJ1-6; CDR3: CASSTARDRGGTLHF
V: TRBV9; J: TRBJ1-1; CDR3: CASSPSGREAFF
V: TRBV9; J: TRBJ1-1; CDR3: CASSAPGVGPLEAFF
V: TRBV7-9; J: TRBJ1-1; CDR3: CASSAQVATEAFF
V: TRBV7-8; J: TRBJ2-7; CDR3: CASSLGRDRLYEQYF
V: TRBV29-1; J: TRBJ1-1; CDR3: CSVVYLAEAFF
V: TRBV4-3; J: TRBJ1-2; CDR3: CASSPVGGISYGYTF
V: TRBV5-6; J: TRBJ2-3; CDR3: CASSYYFPTDTQYF
V: TRBV18; J: TRBJ2-7; CDR3: CASSPLTGTGSEQYF
V: TRBV5-4; J: TRBJ1-2; CDR3: CASSLGLRGYTF
V: TRBV5-5; J: TRBJ1-2; CDR3: CGSGGDSANYGYTF
V: TRBV4-2; J: TRBJ2-4; CDR3: CASSQARPDAKNIQYF
V: TRBV11-3; J: TRBJ2-1; CDR3: CASSASSYNEQFF
V: TRBV15; J: TRBJ1-4; CDR3: CATSRETGANEKLFF
V: TRBV19; J: TRBJ1-5; CDR3: CASNSYSNQPQHF